Listed below are T cell receptor beta chains from one sample, sequenced in a study of T cell responses to AZD1222 COVID-19 vaccine. Data came from immunoSEQ multiplex PCR; TCRdb stores just in-frame clones and leaves some out. The sample has 140,000 to 150,000 clones, roughly 80% seen once; the top ten hold around 4.1%. Specimen: peripheral blood, collected on day 0 of MenACWY control vaccination. The receptors come from an adult in good health. CDR3s include the opening cysteine and the closing phenylalanine or tryptophan. The D gene is left open where the match is weak. For some rows the clone size is stated as once, few or many, or as a class when expanded; others skip it.

D gene: NA
clone size: NA
V gene: TRBV9
J gene: TRBJ1-2
CDR3 protein: CASSEQSGKGGYTF
CDR3 DNA: TGTGCCAGCAGCGAGCAATCAGGGAAGGGTGGCTACACCTTC

D gene: TRBD1
clone size: NA
V gene: TRBV29-1
J gene: TRBJ1-4
CDR3 protein: CSVEDPRQGATNEKLFF
CDR3 DNA: TGCAGCGTTGAAGATCCCCGACAGGGGGCAACTAATGAAAAACTGTTTTTT

D gene: TRBD1
clone size: NA
V gene: TRBV7-9
J gene: TRBJ2-5
CDR3 protein: CASSPGTGETQYF
CDR3 DNA: TGTGCCAGCAGCCCGGGGACAGGAGAGACCCAGTACTTC

D gene: NA
clone size: NA
V gene: TRBV6-2/TRBV6-3
J gene: TRBJ1-1
CDR3 protein: CASSYVPRGTEAFF
CDR3 DNA: TGTGCCAGCAGTTACGTCCCTAGGGGCACTGAAGCTTTCTTT

D gene: NA
clone size: NA
V gene: TRBV6-5
J gene: TRBJ1-1
CDR3 protein: CASSYRHGEAFF
CDR3 DNA: TGTGCCAGCAGTTACAGACATGGTGAAGCTTTCTTT

D gene: NA
clone size: NA
V gene: TRBV19
J gene: TRBJ1-6
CDR3 protein: CASSDQVGLNSPLHF
CDR3 DNA: TGTGCCAGTAGTGATCAGGTCGGTCTTAATTCACCCCTCCACTTT

D gene: NA
clone size: NA
V gene: TRBV3-1/TRBV3-2
J gene: TRBJ2-7
CDR3 protein: CASSQAPTSGEQYF
CDR3 DNA: TGTGCCAGCAGCCAAGCCCCAACTAGTGGCGAGCAGTACTTC

D gene: TRBD1
clone size: NA
V gene: TRBV7-8
J gene: TRBJ2-2
CDR3 protein: CASSLDRANTGELFF
CDR3 DNA: TGTGCCAGCAGCCTTGACAGGGCAAACACCGGGGAGCTGTTTTTT

D gene: NA
clone size: few
V gene: TRBV5-8
J gene: TRBJ1-2
CDR3 protein: CASSLGRDYYGYTF
CDR3 DNA: TGTGCCAGCAGCTTGGGCCGGGACTACTATGGCTACACCTTC

D gene: NA
clone size: NA
V gene: TRBV6-5
J gene: TRBJ1-5
CDR3 protein: CASSYSEQPQHF
CDR3 DNA: TGTGCCAGCAGTTACTCGGAGCAGCCCCAGCATTTT

D gene: NA
clone size: once
V gene: TRBV4-1
J gene: TRBJ2-4
CDR3 protein: CASSHEPTGGAKNIQYF
CDR3 DNA: TGCGCCAGCAGCCACGAACCTACAGGCGGTGCCAAAAACATTCAGTACTTC

D gene: NA
clone size: NA
V gene: TRBV27
J gene: TRBJ1-1
CDR3 protein: CASRGFWGTNTEAFF
CDR3 DNA: TGTGCCAGCAGGGGGTTCTGGGGGACGAACACTGAAGCTTTCTTT

D gene: TRBD2
clone size: NA
V gene: TRBV11-3
J gene: TRBJ2-5
CDR3 protein: CASSLGSGGETQYF
CDR3 DNA: TGTGCCAGCAGCTTAGGTAGCGGGGGGGAGACCCAGTACTTC

D gene: NA
clone size: NA
V gene: TRBV19
J gene: TRBJ1-1
CDR3 protein: CASRKNRGPSLNTEAFF
CDR3 DNA: TGTGCCAGTAGGAAAAACCGGGGCCCTTCGTTGAACACTGAAGCTTTCTTT

D gene: TRBD1
clone size: NA
V gene: TRBV7-8
J gene: TRBJ2-5
CDR3 protein: CASSSGQGARETQYF
CDR3 DNA: TGTGCCAGCAGCTCGGGACAGGGGGCGAGGGAGACCCAGTACTTC

D gene: NA
clone size: NA
V gene: TRBV7-9
J gene: TRBJ1-6
CDR3 protein: CASSQGTHSPLHF
CDR3 DNA: TGTGCCAGCAGTCAGGGTACTCATTCACCCCTCCACTTT

D gene: NA
clone size: few
V gene: TRBV6-4
J gene: TRBJ2-3
CDR3 protein: CASSDRPGGGGTDTQYF
CDR3 DNA: TGTGCCAGCAGTGACAGGCCCGGCGGCGGGGGCACAGATACGCAGTATTTT

D gene: TRBD1
clone size: NA
V gene: TRBV6-5
J gene: TRBJ1-1
CDR3 protein: CASPGQFSEAFF
CDR3 DNA: TGTGCCAGTCCGGGACAGTTTTCTGAAGCTTTCTTT

D gene: NA
clone size: NA
V gene: TRBV6-1
J gene: TRBJ1-5
CDR3 protein: CASSEYGGFSNQPQHF
CDR3 DNA: TGTGCCAGCAGTGAATACGGGGGATTTAGCAATCAGCCCCAGCATTTT

D gene: NA
clone size: once
V gene: TRBV10-1
J gene: TRBJ2-6
CDR3 protein: CASSAGSGSGANVLTF
CDR3 DNA: TGCGCCAGCAGTGCAGGCAGCGGCTCTGGGGCCAACGTCCTGACTTTC

D gene: NA
clone size: once
V gene: TRBV18
J gene: TRBJ1-4
CDR3 protein: CASSPVGVGEKLFF
CDR3 DNA: TGTGCCAGCTCACCGGTCGGGGTCGGAGAAAAACTGTTTTTT

D gene: NA
clone size: NA
V gene: TRBV5-1
J gene: TRBJ1-5
CDR3 protein: CASSFGEDQPQHF
CDR3 DNA: TGCGCCAGCAGCTTTGGGGAGGATCAGCCCCAGCATTTT

D gene: NA
clone size: NA
V gene: TRBV3-1/TRBV3-2
J gene: TRBJ1-2
CDR3 protein: CASSQDVRNYGYTF
CDR3 DNA: TGTGCCAGCAGCCAAGACGTCCGCAACTATGGCTACACCTTC

D gene: TRBD1
clone size: NA
V gene: TRBV6-5
J gene: TRBJ2-1
CDR3 protein: CASSYSRPDRGNEQFF
CDR3 DNA: TGTGCCAGCAGTTACAGCCGACCTGACAGGGGCAATGAGCAGTTCTTC

D gene: NA
clone size: NA
V gene: TRBV7-9
J gene: TRBJ2-1
CDR3 protein: CASSFTFRGALESYNEQFF
CDR3 DNA: TGTGCCAGCAGCTTCACTTTTCGGGGGGCCTTGGAGTCCTACAATGAGCAGTTCTTC

D gene: NA
clone size: NA
V gene: TRBV5-6
J gene: TRBJ1-5
CDR3 protein: CASSLGRGQPQHF
CDR3 DNA: TGTGCCAGCAGCTTGGGGAGGGGACAGCCCCAGCATTTT

D gene: TRBD1
clone size: NA
V gene: TRBV7-3
J gene: TRBJ2-1
CDR3 protein: CASSPHRQGYGNEQFF
CDR3 DNA: TGTGCCAGCAGCCCCCACCGACAGGGGTATGGCAATGAGCAGTTCTTC

D gene: TRBD1
clone size: NA
V gene: TRBV5-6
J gene: TRBJ2-5
CDR3 protein: CASSLQGAGETQYF
CDR3 DNA: TGTGCCAGCAGCTTGCAGGGGGCGGGAGAGACCCAGTACTTC

D gene: NA
clone size: few
V gene: TRBV11-2
J gene: TRBJ1-2
CDR3 protein: CASSLDPRGTYGYTF
CDR3 DNA: TGTGCCAGCAGCTTAGATCCCAGGGGAACTTATGGCTACACCTTC

D gene: NA
clone size: NA
V gene: TRBV5-6
J gene: TRBJ2-5
CDR3 protein: CASSLDDGWETQYF
CDR3 DNA: TGTGCCAGCAGCTTGGATGACGGTTGGGAGACCCAGTACTTC

D gene: NA
clone size: NA
V gene: TRBV5-5
J gene: TRBJ1-2
CDR3 protein: CASSLGRVLDYGYTF
CDR3 DNA: TGTGCCAGCAGCTTGGGCAGGGTCTTGGACTATGGCTACACCTTC

D gene: NA
clone size: NA
V gene: TRBV2
J gene: TRBJ2-5
CDR3 protein: CASSVMHSTSQETQYF
CDR3 DNA: TGTGCCAGCAGTGTCATGCACAGCACCAGCCAAGAGACCCAGTACTTC

D gene: NA
clone size: once
V gene: TRBV12-3/TRBV12-4
J gene: TRBJ1-2
CDR3 protein: CASSFLDNSYTF
CDR3 DNA: TGTGCCAGCAGTTTTTTAGACAACTCGTACACCTTC

D gene: TRBD1
clone size: NA
V gene: TRBV7-9
J gene: TRBJ2-3
CDR3 protein: CASSLINRGSTDTQYF
CDR3 DNA: TGTGCCAGCAGCTTAATAAACAGGGGGAGCACAGATACGCAGTATTTT

D gene: TRBD2
clone size: NA
V gene: TRBV7-9
J gene: TRBJ2-5
CDR3 protein: CASSQGLAGRTQETQYF
CDR3 DNA: TGTGCCAGCAGCCAAGGACTAGCGGGGCGAACGCAAGAGACCCAGTACTTC

D gene: TRBD1
clone size: NA
V gene: TRBV28
J gene: TRBJ1-2
CDR3 protein: CASSLSDRAIARRYTF
CDR3 DNA: TGTGCCAGCAGTTTGTCGGACAGGGCCATTGCCCGGCGCTACACCTTC

D gene: NA
clone size: NA
V gene: TRBV5-1
J gene: TRBJ2-1
CDR3 protein: CASSLAVPSYNEQFF
CDR3 DNA: TGCGCCAGCAGCTTGGCGGTCCCCTCCTACAATGAGCAGTTCTTC